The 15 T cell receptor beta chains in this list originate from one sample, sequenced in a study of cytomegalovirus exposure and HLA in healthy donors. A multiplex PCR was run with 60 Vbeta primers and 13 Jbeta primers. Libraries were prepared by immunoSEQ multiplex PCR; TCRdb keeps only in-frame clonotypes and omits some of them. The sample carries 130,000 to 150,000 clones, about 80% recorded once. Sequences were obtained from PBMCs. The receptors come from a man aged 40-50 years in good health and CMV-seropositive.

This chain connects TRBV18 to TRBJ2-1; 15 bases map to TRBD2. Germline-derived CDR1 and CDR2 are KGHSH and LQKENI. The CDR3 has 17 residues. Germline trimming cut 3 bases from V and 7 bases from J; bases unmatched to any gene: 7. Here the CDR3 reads CASSPGQGTSGRNEQFF. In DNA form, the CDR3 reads TGTGCCAGCTCACCGGGACAGGGGACTAGCGGGAGGAATGAGCAGTTCTTC.

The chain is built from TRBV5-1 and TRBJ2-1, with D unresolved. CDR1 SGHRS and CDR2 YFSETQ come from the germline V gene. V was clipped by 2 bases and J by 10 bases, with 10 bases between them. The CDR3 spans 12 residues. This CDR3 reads CASSFPTPEQFF. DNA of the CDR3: TGCGCCAGCAGCTTCCCTACCCCCGAGCAGTTCTTC. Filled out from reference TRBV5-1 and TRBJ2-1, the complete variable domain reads KAGVTQTPRYLIKTRGQQVTLSCSPISGHRSVSWYQQTPGQGLQFLFEYFSETQRNKGNFPGRFSGRQFSNSRSEMNVSTLELGDSALYLCASSFPTPEQFFGPGTRLTVL.

The CDR3 region is CAWSLGSRNTIYF. The CDR3 DNA follows: TGTGCCTGGAGCTTAGGGAGTAGAAACACCATATATTTT. The J gene is TRBJ1-3, the V gene TRBV30; D gene unclear. V was pared by 3 bases and J by 5 bases, with 11 bases between. CDR1 GTSNPN and CDR2 SVGIG come from the germline V gene (reference sequence). This CDR3 comprises 13 residues. Complete variable domain (other parts from reference TRBV30 and TRBJ1-3): SQTIHQWPATLVQPVGSPLSLECTVEGTSNPNLYWYRQAAGRGLQLLFYSVGIGQISSEVPQNLSASRPQDRQFILSSKKLLLSDSGFYLCAWSLGSRNTIYFGEGSWLTVV.

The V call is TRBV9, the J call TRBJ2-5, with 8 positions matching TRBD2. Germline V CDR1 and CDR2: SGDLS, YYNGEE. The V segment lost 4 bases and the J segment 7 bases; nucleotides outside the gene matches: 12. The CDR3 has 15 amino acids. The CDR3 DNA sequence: TGTGCCAGCAGCCCCACTGGGGCGGGGGGAGGGACCCAGTACTTC. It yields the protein CASSPTGAGGGTQYF.

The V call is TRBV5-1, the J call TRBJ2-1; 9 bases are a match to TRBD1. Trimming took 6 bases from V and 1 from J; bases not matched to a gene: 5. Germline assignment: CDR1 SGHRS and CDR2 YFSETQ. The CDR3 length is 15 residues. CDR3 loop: CASTWGTGSYNEQFF. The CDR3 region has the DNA TGCGCCAGCACTTGGGGGACAGGGTCCTACAATGAGCAGTTCTTC.

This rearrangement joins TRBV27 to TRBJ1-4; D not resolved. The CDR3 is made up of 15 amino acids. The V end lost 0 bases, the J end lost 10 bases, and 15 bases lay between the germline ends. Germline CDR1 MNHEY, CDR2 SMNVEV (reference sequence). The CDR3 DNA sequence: TGTGCCAGCAGTTTATCAGCGGGGTTTGCGGGAAAACTGTTTTTT. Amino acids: CASSLSAGFAGKLFF.

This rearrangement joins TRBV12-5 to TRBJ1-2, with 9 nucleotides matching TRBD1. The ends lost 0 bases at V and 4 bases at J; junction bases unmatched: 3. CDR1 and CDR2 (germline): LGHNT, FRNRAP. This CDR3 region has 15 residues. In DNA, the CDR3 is TGTGCTAGTGGTTTGGTCCCGACAGGGGGCTATGGCTACACCTTC. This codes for CASGLVPTGGYGYTF.

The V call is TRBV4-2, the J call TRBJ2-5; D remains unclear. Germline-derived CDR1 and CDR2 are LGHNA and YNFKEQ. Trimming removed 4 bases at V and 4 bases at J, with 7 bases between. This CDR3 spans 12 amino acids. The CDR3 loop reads CASSPSGETQYF. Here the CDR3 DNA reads TGTGCCAGCAGCCCCTCGGGAGAGACCCAGTACTTC.

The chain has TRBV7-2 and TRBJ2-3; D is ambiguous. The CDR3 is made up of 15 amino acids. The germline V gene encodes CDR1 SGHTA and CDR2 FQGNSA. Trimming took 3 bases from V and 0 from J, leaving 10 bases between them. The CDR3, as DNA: TGTGCCAGCAGCTTTCAAACAGCTAGCACAGATACGCAGTATTTT. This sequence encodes CASSFQTASTDTQYF.

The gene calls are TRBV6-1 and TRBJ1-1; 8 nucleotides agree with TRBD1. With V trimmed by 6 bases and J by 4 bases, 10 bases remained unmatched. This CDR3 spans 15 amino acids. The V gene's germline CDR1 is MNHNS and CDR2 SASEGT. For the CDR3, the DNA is TGTGCCAGCAGCCCACAGGGGGTCTATGGCACTGAAGCTTTCTTT. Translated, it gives CASSPQGVYGTEAFF.

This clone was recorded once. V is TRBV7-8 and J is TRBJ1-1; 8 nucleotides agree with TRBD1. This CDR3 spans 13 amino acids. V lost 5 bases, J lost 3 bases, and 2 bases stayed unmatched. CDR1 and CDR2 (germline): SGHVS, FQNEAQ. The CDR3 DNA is TGTGCCAGCAGCCAGGGGGCTTACACTGAAGCTTTCTTT. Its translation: CASSQGAYTEAFF.

The CDR3 protein is CASSPGNAGANVLTF. CDR3 bases: TGTGCCAGCAGCCCAGGGAATGCTGGGGCCAACGTCCTGACTTTC. The genes are TRBV7-9 and TRBJ2-6; tentatively, D is TRBD1 (5 bases). Per germline, CDR1 SEHNR and CDR2 FQNEAQ (reference sequence). The germline V and J ends were trimmed by 5 bases and 2 bases, with 10 bases remaining between them. CDR3 length: 15 residues.

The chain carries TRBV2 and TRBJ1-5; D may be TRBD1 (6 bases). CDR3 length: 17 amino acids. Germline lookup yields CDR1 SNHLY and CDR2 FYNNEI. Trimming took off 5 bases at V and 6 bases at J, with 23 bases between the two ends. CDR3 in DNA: TGTGCCAGCAGTAGGGGGAGAATGGGGAACCGGCCTCAGCCCCAGCATTTT. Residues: CASSRGRMGNRPQPQHF.

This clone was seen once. The CDR3 DNA reads as TGTGCCAGCAGTGAACCGGGAAGCGAGCAGTACTTC. Protein sequence: CASSEPGSEQYF. The rearrangement links TRBV2 to TRBJ2-7; a possible D gene is TRBD2 (5 bases). The CDR3 is 12 amino acids. The V end was cut by 2 bases, the J end by 6 bases, with 8 bases between. The germline gives CDR1 SNHLY, CDR2 FYNNEI.

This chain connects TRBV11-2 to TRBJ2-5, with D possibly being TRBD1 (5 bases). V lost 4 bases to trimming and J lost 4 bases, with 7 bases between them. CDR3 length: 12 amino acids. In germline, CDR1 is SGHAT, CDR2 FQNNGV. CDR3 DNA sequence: TGTGCCAGCAGCTGGGGCGGAGAGACCCAGTACTTC. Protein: CASSWGGETQYF. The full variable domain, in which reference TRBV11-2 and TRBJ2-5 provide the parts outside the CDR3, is EAGVAQSPRYKIIEKRQSVAFWCNPISGHATLYWYQQILGQGPKLLIQFQNNGVVDDSQLPKDRFSAERLKGVDSTLKIQPAKLEDSAVYLCASSWGGETQYFGPGTRLLVL.